This TCR beta chain was profiled in a study of T-cell memory formation after mild COVID-19. Study details: Each donor largely had its own TCR clusters. Study-level points and caveats: In second-wave clones peaking day 37, SARS-CoV-2 specificity remained unconfirmed. Clones that contracted clustered mainly in CM and EM if CD4+ and in EMRA if CD8+.

Remarks on this clonotype: Its antigen is undetermined.

Constant-segment primers served in 5'RACE that generated TCR alpha and TCR beta cDNA libraries bearing sample barcodes and UMIs. TCRdb reprocessed the 5' RACE reads with MiXCR, giving one entry per CDR3 protein. The sample includes tens of thousands of distinct CDR3 sequences, 6.1% seen only once; the top ten take 0.65% to 0.9%. CDR3 length: 13 residues. Germline CDR1 and CDR2: SGHRS and YFSETQ. Trimming removed 2 bases at V and 4 bases at J, with 9 bases between. V usage is TRBV5-1 and J usage is TRBJ1-2, with TRBD1 as a possible D gene (5 bases). The clonotype was recovered from an adult who had mild COVID-19 (a few samples of this study predate the infection). Cell type and time point are not known. The sequenced sample was PBMCs or a T cell subset sorted from them (not recorded which). The CDR3 sequence: CASSFDRFYGYTF. In nucleotides, the CDR3 is TGCGCCAGCAGCTTCGACAGATTCTATGGCTACACCTTC.